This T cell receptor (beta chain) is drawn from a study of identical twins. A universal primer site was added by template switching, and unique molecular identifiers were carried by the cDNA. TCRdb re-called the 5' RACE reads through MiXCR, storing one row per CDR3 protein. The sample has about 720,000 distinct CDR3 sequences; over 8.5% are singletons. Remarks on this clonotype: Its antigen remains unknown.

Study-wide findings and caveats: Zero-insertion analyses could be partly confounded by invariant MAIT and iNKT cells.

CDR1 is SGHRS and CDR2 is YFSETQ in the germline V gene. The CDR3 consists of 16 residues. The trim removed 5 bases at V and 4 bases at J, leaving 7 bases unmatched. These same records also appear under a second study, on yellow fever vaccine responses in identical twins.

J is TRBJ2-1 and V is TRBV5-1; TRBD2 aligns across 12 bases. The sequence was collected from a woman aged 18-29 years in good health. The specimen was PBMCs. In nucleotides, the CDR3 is TGCGCCAGCAGGTTCCGGACTAGCGGGGAATACAATGAGCAGTTCTTC. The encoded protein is CASRFRTSGEYNEQFF.